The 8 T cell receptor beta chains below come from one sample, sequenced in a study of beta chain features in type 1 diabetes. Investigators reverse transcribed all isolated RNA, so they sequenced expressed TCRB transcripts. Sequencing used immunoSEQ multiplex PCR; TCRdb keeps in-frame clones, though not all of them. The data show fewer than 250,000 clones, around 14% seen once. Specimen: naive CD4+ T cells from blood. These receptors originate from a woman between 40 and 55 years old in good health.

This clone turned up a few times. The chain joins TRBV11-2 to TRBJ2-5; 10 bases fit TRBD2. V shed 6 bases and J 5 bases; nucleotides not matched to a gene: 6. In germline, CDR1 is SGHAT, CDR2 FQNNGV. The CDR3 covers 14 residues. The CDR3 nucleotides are TGTGCCAGCAGTCTGGGGACTAGCGTGGAGACCCAGTACTTC. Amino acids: CASSLGTSVETQYF. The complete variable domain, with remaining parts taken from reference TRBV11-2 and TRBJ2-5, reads EAGVAQSPRYKIIEKRQSVAFWCNPISGHATLYWYQQILGQGPKLLIQFQNNGVVDDSQLPKDRFSAERLKGVDSTLKIQPAKLEDSAVYLCASSLGTSVETQYFGPGTRLLVL.

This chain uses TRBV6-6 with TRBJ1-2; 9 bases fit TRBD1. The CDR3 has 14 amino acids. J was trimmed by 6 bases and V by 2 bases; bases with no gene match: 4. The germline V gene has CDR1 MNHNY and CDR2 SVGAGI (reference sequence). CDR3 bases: TGTGCCAGCAGTTACGGGGGACAGGGAAATGGCTACACCTTC. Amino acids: CASSYGGQGNGYTF.

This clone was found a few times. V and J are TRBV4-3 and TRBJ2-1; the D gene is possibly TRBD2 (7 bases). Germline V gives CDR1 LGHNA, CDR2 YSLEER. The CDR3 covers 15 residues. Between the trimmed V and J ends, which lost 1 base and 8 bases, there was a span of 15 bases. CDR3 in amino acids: CASSQVGGASDEQFF. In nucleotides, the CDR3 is TGCGCCAGCAGCCAAGTTGGGGGGGCCTCAGATGAGCAGTTCTTC.

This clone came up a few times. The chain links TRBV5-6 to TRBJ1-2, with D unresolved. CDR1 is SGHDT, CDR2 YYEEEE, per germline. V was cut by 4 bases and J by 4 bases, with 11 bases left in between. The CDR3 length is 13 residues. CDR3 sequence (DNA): TGTGCCAGCAGCCCCGGGAGGGCCTATGGCTACACCTTC. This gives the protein CASSPGRAYGYTF.

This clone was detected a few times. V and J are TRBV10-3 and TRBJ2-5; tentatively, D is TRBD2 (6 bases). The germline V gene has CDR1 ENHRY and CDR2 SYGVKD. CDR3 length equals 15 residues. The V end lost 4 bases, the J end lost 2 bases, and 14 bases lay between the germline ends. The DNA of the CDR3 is TGTGCCATCAGTGGGAGGGAAGGAGGTCAAGAGACCCAGTACTTC. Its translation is CAISGREGGQETQYF.

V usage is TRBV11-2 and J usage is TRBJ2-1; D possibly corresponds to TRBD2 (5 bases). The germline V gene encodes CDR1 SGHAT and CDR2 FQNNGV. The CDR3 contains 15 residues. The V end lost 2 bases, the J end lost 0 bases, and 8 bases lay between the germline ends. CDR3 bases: TGTGCCAGCAGCTTACCTGGGAGCTCCTACAATGAGCAGTTCTTC. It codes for CASSLPGSSYNEQFF.

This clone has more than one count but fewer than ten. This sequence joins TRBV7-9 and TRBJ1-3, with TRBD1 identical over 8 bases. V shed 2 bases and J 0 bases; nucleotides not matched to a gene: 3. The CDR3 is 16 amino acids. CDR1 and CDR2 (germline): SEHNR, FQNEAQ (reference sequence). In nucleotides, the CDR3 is TGTGCCAGCAGCTTAACAGGGGGACACTCTGGAAACACCATATATTTT. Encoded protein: CASSLTGGHSGNTIYF.

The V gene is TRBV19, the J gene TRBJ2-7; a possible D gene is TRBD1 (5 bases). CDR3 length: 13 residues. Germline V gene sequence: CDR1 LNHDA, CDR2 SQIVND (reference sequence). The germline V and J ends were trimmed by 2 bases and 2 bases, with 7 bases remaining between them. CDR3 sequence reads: CASSITGTYEQYF. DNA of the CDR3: TGTGCCAGTAGTATAACAGGAACCTACGAGCAGTACTTC.